Following are 2 T cell receptor beta chains from one sample sequenced in a study of precursors of human CD4 cytotoxic T cells. TCRdb re-derived calls from the reads in MiXCR, one entry per CDR3 protein. The sample comprises some 840 distinct CDR3 sequences, about 21% of which are singletons, and approximately 9.6% rests with the top ten. Four sorted CD4+ memory subsets, central memory, effector memory, IL-7R-high TEMRA and IL-7R-negative TEMRA, were UMI-sequenced. Sequencing was carried out using memory CD4+ T cells from blood (PBMCs). The receptors shown here come from a human donor in good health.

The V and J genes are TRBV27 and TRBJ2-7, with a possible D match to TRBD1 (6 bases). CDR3 length equals 11 residues. The V end lost 8 bases, the J end lost 4 bases, and 9 bases lay between the germline ends. The germline gives CDR1 MNHEY, CDR2 SMNVEV (reference sequence). The chain's CDR3 is CASSDRYEQYF. For the CDR3, the DNA is TGTGCCAGCTCCGACAGGTACGAGCAGTACTTC.

The chain recombines TRBV21-1 with TRBJ2-7. TRBV21-1 is a known pseudogene. The length of the CDR3 is 10 residues. The CDR3 sequence: CASSAHEQYF. As DNA, the CDR3 is TGTGCCAGCAGCGCCCACGAGCAGTACTTC.